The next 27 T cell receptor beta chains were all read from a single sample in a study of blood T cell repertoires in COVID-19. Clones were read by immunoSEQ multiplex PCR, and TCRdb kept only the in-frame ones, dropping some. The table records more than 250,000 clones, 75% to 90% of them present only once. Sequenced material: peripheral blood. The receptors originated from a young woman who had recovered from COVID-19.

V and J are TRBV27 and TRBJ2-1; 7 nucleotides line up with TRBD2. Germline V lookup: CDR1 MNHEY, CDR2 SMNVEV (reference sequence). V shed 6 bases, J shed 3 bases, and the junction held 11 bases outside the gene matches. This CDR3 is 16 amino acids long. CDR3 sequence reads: CASRESSGANYNEQFF. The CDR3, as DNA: TGTGCCAGCAGAGAATCAAGCGGGGCGAACTACAATGAGCAGTTCTTC.

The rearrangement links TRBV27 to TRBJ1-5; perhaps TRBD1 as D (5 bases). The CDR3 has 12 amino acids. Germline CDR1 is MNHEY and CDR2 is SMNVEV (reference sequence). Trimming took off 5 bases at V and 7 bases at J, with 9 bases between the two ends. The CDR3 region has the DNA TGTGCCAGCAGTCCAAGGGGACAGCCCCAGCATTTT. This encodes CASSPRGQPQHF.

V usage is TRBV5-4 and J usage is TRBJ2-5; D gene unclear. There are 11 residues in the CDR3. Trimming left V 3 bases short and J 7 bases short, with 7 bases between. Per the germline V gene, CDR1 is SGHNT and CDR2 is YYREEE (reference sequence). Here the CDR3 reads CASSSEVTQYF. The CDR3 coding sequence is TGTGCCAGCAGCTCCGAGGTGACCCAGTACTTC.

The CDR3 loop is CASSFQGASGELFF. The CDR3 bases are TGTGCCAGCAGTTTTCAGGGGGCTTCCGGGGAGCTGTTTTTT. The chain links TRBV27 to TRBJ2-2, with 8 bases that match TRBD1. The J segment lost 6 bases and the V segment lost 3 bases, leaving 3 bases of the junction unmatched. Germline CDR1 and CDR2: MNHEY and SMNVEV (reference sequence). CDR3 size: 14 residues.

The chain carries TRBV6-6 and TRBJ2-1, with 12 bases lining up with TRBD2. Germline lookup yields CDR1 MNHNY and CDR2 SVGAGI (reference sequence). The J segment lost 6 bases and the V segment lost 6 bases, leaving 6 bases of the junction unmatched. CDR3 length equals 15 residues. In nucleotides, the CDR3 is TGTGCCAGCAGCAGAGGACTAGCGGGAATCAATGAGCAGTTCTTC. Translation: CASSRGLAGINEQFF.

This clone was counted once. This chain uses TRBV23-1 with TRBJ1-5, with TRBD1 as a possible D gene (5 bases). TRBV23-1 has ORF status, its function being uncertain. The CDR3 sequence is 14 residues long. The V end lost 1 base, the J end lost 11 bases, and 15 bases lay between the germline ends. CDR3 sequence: CASSQLPGKGAQHF. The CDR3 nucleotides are TGCGCCAGCAGTCAATTGCCAGGGAAAGGAGCCCAGCATTTT.

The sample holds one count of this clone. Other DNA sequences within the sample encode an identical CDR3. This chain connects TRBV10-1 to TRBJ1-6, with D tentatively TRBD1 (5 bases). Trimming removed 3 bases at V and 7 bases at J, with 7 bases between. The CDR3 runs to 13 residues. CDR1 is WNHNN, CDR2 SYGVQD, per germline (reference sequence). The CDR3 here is CASSEQANSPLHF. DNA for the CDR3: TGCGCCAGCAGTGAACAGGCCAATTCACCCCTCCACTTT.

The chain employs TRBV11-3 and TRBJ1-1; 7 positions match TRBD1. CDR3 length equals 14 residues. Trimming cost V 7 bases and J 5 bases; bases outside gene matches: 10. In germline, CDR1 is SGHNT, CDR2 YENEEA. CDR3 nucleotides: TGTGCCAGCATCGTAAGGGGGCTTACAACTGAAGCTTTCTTT. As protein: CASIVRGLTTEAFF. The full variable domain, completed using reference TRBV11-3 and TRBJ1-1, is EAGVVQSPRYKIIEKKQPVAFWCNPISGHNTLYWYLQNLGQGPELLIRYENEEAVDDSQLPKDRFSAERLKGVDSTLKIQPAELGDSAVYLCASIVRGLTTEAFFGQGTRLTVV.

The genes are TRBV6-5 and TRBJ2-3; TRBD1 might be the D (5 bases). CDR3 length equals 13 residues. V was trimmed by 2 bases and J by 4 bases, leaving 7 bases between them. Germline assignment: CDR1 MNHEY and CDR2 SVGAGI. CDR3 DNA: TGTGCCAGCAGTTACCCAGGGTCAGATACGCAGTATTTT. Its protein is CASSYPGSDTQYF.

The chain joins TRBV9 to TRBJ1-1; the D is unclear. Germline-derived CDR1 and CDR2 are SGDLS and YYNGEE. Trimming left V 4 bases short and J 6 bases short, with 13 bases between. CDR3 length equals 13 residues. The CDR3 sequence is CASSYTVEAEAFF. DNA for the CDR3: TGTGCCAGCAGCTACACGGTCGAGGCTGAAGCTTTCTTT. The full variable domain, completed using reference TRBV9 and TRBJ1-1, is DSGVTQTPKHLITATGQRVTLRCSPRSGDLSVYWYQQSLDQGLQFLIQYYNGEERAKGNILERFSAQQFPDLHSELNLSSLELGDSALYFCASSYTVEAEAFFGQGTRLTVV.

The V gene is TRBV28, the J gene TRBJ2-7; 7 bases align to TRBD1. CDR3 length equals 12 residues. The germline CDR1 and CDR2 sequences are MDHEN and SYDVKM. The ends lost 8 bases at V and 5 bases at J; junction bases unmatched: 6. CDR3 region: CASSRDSDEQYF. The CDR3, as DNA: TGTGCCAGCTCCCGGGACAGTGACGAGCAGTACTTC. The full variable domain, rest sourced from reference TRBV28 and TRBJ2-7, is DVKVTQSSRYLVKRTGEKVFLECVQDMDHENMFWYRQDPGLGLRLIYFSYDVKMKEKGDIPEGYSVSREKKERFSLILESASTNQTSMYLCASSRDSDEQYFGPGTRLTVT.

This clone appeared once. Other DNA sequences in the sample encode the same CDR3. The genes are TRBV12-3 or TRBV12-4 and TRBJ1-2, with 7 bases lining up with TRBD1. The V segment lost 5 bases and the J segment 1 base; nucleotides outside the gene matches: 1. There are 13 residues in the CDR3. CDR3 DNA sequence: TGTGCCAGCAGTAGACAGGGTAACTATGGCTACACCTTC. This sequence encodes CASSRQGNYGYTF.

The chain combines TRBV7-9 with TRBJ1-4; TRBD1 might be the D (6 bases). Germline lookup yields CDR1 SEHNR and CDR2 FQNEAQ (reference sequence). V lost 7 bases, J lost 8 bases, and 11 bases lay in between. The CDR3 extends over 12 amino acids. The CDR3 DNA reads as TGTGCCAGCAAGAGGGGGACGGAAAAACTGTTTTTT. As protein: CASKRGTEKLFF. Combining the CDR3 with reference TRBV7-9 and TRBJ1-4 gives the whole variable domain DTGVSQNPRHKITKRGQNVTFRCDPISEHNRLYWYRQTLGQGPEFLTYFQNEAQLEKSRLLSDRFSAERPKGSFSTLEIQRTEQGDSAMYLCASKRGTEKLFFGSGTQLSVL.

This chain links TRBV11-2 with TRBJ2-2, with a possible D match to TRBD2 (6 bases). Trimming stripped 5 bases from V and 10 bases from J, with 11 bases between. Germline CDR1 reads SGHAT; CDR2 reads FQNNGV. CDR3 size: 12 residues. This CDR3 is CASSPPGVELFF. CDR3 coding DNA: TGTGCCAGCAGCCCTCCGGGGGTGGAGCTGTTTTTT.

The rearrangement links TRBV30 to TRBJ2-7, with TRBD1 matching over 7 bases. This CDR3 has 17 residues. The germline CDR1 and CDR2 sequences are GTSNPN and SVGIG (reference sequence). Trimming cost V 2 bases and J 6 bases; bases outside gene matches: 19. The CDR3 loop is CAWSRRGVDRVSGEQYF. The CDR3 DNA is TGTGCCTGGAGTCGTCGGGGTGTAGACAGGGTTTCAGGCGAGCAGTACTTC.

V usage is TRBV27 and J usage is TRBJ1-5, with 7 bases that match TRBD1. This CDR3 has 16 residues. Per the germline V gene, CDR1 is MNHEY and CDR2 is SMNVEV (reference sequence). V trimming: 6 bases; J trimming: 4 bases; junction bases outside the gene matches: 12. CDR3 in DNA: TGTGCCAGCAGCTATCCGGAGGGACAGAATAATCAGCCCCAGCATTTT. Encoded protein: CASSYPEGQNNQPQHF.

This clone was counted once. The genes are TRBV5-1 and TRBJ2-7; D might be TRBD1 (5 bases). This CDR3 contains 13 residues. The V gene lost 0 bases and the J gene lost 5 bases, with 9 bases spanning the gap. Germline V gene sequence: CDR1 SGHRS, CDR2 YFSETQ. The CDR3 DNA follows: TGCGCCAGCAGCTTGGGGGTGACAGACGAGCAGTACTTC. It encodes CASSLGVTDEQYF.

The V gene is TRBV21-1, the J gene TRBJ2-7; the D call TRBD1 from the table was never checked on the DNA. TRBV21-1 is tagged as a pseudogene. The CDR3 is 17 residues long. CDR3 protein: CASSKDPTGQLRYEQYF. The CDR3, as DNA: TGTGCCAGCAGCAAAGATCCAACGGGACAGCTCCGCTACGAGCAGTACTTC.

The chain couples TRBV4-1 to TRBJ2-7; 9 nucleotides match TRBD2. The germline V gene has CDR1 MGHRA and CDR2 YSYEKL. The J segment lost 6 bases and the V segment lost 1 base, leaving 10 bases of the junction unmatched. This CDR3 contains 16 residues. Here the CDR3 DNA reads TGCGCCAGCAGCCAAGTCGGCGGGGGGGCTCATTCCGAGCAGTACTTC. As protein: CASSQVGGGAHSEQYF.

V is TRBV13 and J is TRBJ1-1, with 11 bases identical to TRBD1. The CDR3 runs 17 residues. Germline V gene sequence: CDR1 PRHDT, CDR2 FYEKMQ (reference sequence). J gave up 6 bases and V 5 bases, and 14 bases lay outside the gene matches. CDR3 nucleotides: TGTGCCAGCAGCACGCGGACAGGGGGCGCGAGTCTCCCTGAAGCTTTCTTT. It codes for CASSTRTGGASLPEAFF.

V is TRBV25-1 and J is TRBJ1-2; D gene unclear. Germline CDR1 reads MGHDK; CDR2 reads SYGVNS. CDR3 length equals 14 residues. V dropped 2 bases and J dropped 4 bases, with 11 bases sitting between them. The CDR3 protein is CASSELLSSYGYTF. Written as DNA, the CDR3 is TGTGCCAGCAGTGAACTTTTATCGTCCTATGGCTACACCTTC.

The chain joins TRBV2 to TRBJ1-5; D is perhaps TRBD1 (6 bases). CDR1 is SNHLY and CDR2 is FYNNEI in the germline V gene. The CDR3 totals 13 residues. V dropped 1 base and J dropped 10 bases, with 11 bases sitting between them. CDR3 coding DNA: TGTGCCAGCAGTGAAGGGGGGCCTACCCCCCAGCATTTT. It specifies CASSEGGPTPQHF.

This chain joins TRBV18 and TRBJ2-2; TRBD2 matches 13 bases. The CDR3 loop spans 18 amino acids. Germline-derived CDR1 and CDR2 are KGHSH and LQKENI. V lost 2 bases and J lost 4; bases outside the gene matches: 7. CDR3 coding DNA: TGTGCCAGCTCACCAAGGACTAGCGGGAGCAGTATCACCGGGGAGCTGTTTTTT. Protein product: CASSPRTSGSSITGELFF.

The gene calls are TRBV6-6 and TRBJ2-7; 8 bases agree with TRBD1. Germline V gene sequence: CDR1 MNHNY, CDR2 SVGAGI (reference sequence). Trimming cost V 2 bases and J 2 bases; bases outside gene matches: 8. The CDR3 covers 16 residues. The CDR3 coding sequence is TGTGCCAGCAGTTACCGAGACAGGGGCCAAACCTACGAGCAGTACTTC. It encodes CASSYRDRGQTYEQYF.

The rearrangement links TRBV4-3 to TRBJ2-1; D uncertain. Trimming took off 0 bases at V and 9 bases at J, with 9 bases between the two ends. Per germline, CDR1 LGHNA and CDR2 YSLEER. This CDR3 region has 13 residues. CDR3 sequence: CASSQDGVGEQFF. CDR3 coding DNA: TGCGCCAGCAGCCAAGATGGTGTCGGTGAGCAGTTCTTC.

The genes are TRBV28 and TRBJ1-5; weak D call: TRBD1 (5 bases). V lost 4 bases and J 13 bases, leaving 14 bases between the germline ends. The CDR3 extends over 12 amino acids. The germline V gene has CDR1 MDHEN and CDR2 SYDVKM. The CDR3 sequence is CASSSTGTVQHF. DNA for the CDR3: TGTGCCAGCAGTTCAACCGGGACTGTTCAGCATTTT.

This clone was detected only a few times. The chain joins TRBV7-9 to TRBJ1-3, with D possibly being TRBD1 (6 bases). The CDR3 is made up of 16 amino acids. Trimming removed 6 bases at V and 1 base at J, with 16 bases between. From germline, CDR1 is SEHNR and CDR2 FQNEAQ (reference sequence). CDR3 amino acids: CASRGGLQGSGNTIYF. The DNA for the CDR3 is TGTGCCAGCAGGGGGGGACTACAGGGATCTGGAAACACCATATATTTT.